This T cell receptor beta chain was recovered during a study of shared T cell receptors in the human thymus. TCRdb's copy holds only in-frame clones and misses some; the assay was immunoSEQ multiplex PCR. The sample lists roughly 550,000 clones, about 84% occurring once. The CDR3 runs to 16 residues. The V end lost 0 bases, the J end lost 8 bases, and 16 bases lay between the germline ends. Germline V lookup: CDR1 LNHNV, CDR2 YYDKDF (reference sequence). This clone was picked up one time. The same sample was also studied in work on human thymus T cells.

Sequencing input: thymocytes. The V and J genes are TRBV15 and TRBJ1-4; unclear D gene. This sequence originates from a boy under three years old with a congenital heart defect. For the CDR3, the DNA is TGTGCCACCAGCAGAGATGGCGGAAGCCGGGGAGAAAAACTGTTTTTT. Its translation: CATSRDGGSRGEKLFF.